This TCR beta chain was found in a study of cytomegalovirus exposure and HLA in healthy donors. This clone turned up a few times. What it binds is unknown. Study-wide results and limits: Fewer N-insertions than the approximately 700-donor mean were reportedly shown by an Asian-associated ancestry cluster in a later analysis.

The PCR used 60 Vbeta and 13 Jbeta primers. Assay used: immunoSEQ multiplex PCR; TCRdb lists only in-frame clones, some missing. The sample lists just under 250,000 clones; 82% were seen once. CDR3 size: 13 residues. The ends were cut back, 0 bases at V and 8 bases at J, with 7 bases in the middle. CDR1 LNHNV and CDR2 YYDKDF come from the germline V gene (reference sequence). The chain uses TRBV15 and TRBJ1-4, with TRBD1 as a possible D gene (5 bases). Sequencing was carried out using PBMCs. This receptor was identified in a woman aged 40 to 50 in good health and CMV-seropositive. CDR3 loop: CATSRDPGEKLFF. CDR3 in DNA: TGTGCCACCAGCAGAGATCCAGGGGAAAAACTGTTTTTT.